Each of the 18 T cell receptor beta chains below was sequenced from the same sample in a study of T cells in Graves' hyperthyroidism and ophthalmopathy (dated by TCRdb to between 2018 and 2020). Library preparation employed multiplex PCR. The sequencer listed for this sample is Illumina HiSeq 2000. TCR beta CDR3 regions were amplified from RNA transcripts. The first round of RT-PCR for the TCR CDR3 was performed with the HTBI primer set and the Qiagen OneStep RT-PCR kit. Clones were called with MiXCR by TCRdb after fastp trimmed the public reads at Q25, and only in-frame beta chains were retained. Under each unique CDR3 protein, matching rows form one entry showing the most common genes and DNA. Present in this sample are about 570,000 distinct CDR3 sequences, around 45% of which were seen just once. Clones ranked in the top ten supply 15% to 20% of the sample. The material sequenced was peripheral blood or thyroid tissue (not recorded which). These receptors all stem from an adult woman with Graves' disease, either hyperthyroidism or ophthalmopathy (not recorded which).

The chain uses TRBV25-1 and TRBJ2-5; D is ambiguous. CDR1 MGHDK and CDR2 SYGVNS come from the germline V gene. V gave up 8 bases and J gave up 5 bases, with 15 bases separating them. The CDR3 covers 13 residues. The CDR3 nucleotides read TGTGCCAGCTCCGATGTTATGCGGGAGACCCAGTACTTC. Amino acid sequence: CASSDVMRETQYF.

The gene calls are TRBV2 and TRBJ2-1; D unresolved. The germline V and J ends were trimmed by 11 bases and 5 bases, with 19 bases remaining between them. Per germline, CDR1 SNHLY and CDR2 FYNNEI. There are 14 residues in the CDR3. The CDR3 DNA follows: TGTGCCGGAGTAGTCTCCCCGGCTGACAATGAGCAGTTCTTC. It is translated as CAGVVSPADNEQFF.

This clonotype was detected only once. The chain is built from TRBV20-1 and TRBJ1-2, with 7 bases aligning to TRBD1. Germline trimming cut 0 bases from V and 7 bases from J; bases unmatched to any gene: 17. This CDR3 comprises 17 residues. Germline assignment: CDR1 DFQATT and CDR2 SNEGSKA (reference sequence). The CDR3: CSARDFRLGQLSSGYTF. As DNA, the CDR3 is TGCAGTGCTAGAGATTTTCGTCTGGGACAGTTATCGAGTGGCTACACCTTC.

This chain's CDR3 is CASSLGRERYTF. The DNA for the CDR3 is TGCGCCAGCAGCTTAGGCAGGGAACGCTACACCTTC. J is TRBJ1-2 and V is TRBV5-1; TRBD1 might be the D (5 bases). The CDR3 is made up of 12 amino acids. CDR1 is SGHRS, CDR2 YFSETQ, per germline. V shed 2 bases and J shed 9 bases, with 11 bases lying between them. The full variable domain, its missing parts supplied by reference TRBV5-1 and TRBJ1-2, is KAGVTQTPRYLIKTRGQQVTLSCSPISGHRSVSWYQQTPGQGLQFLFEYFSETQRNKGNFPGRFSGRQFSNSRSEMNVSTLELGDSALYLCASSLGRERYTFGSGTRLTVV.

In the case of this clonotype: Being one base from a much bigger clone, this may be a read error. The chain couples TRBV18 to TRBJ2-1; 11 bases align to TRBD2. The germline CDR1 and CDR2 sequences are KGHSH and LQKENI. The V gene end was trimmed by 4 bases and the J gene end by 13 bases; junction bases not matched to a gene: 15. This CDR3 contains 16 residues. CDR3 residues: CASSRPTSGSGETQFF. The DNA of the CDR3 is TGTGCCAGCTCACGCCCTACTAGCGGGAGTGGAGAGACCCAGTTCTTC.

This clonotype has only a few counts. This chain joins TRBV28 and TRBJ2-5, with 8 bases identical to TRBD2. The CDR3 has 15 residues. Germline V gene data show CDR1 as MDHEN and CDR2 as SYDVKM. V lost 3 bases to trimming and J lost 4 bases; unmatched junction nucleotides: 7. CDR3 sequence reads: CASSLSGGPLETQYF. As DNA, the CDR3 is TGTGCCAGCAGTTTGTCGGGAGGGCCCTTAGAGACCCAGTACTTC.

This clonotype appeared many times. The chain has TRBV25-1 and TRBJ1-5, with D uncertain. V gave up 6 bases and J gave up 5 bases, with 11 bases separating them. This CDR3 has 13 residues. Per germline, CDR1 MGHDK and CDR2 SYGVNS. The CDR3 coding sequence is TGTGCCAGCAGAGGATCCCTTTATCAGCCCCAGCATTTT. Translated, it gives CASRGSLYQPQHF.

The chain joins TRBV10-3 to TRBJ2-5; D is uncertain. V was shortened by 10 bases and J by 12 bases, with 15 bases between the two germline ends. The CDR3 totals 10 residues. Germline-derived CDR1 and CDR2 are ENHRY and SYGVKD. The CDR3 DNA reads as TGTGCCAGCGTCGGGCCGGAAGAGTACTTC. It translates to CASVGPEEYF.

There are many counts of this clonotype. DNA of the CDR3: TGTGCCAGCAGAATTGCGGGAGAAGGAGAGACCCAGTACTTC. Amino acid sequence: CASRIAGEGETQYF. The chain is built from TRBV6-1 and TRBJ2-5; 7 bases map to TRBD2. Germline V gene data show CDR1 as MNHNS and CDR2 as SASEGT. The CDR3 spans 14 residues. Trimming at V came to 6 bases and at J to 4 bases, leaving 8 bases not matched to a gene.

The rearrangement uses TRBV19 and TRBJ2-5, with 11 positions matching TRBD2. V gave up 9 bases and J gave up 5 bases; unmatched junction bases: 8. The CDR3 is 14 residues long. CDR1 is LNHDA and CDR2 is SQIVND in the germline V gene (reference sequence). Written as DNA, the CDR3 is TGTGCCAGCAGCGCGACTAGCGGGACGGAGACCCAGTACTTC. Protein product: CASSATSGTETQYF.

This clonotype was counted at least ten times. The chain employs TRBV12-3 or TRBV12-4 and TRBJ1-2; D is unresolved. There are 13 residues in the CDR3. Deletions cut 4 bases from V and 4 bases from J, with 10 bases between. CDR3 sequence reads: CASSYLLGYGYTF. The CDR3 DNA sequence: TGTGCCAGCAGTTACCTTTTGGGCTATGGCTACACCTTC.

There are a few counts of this clonotype. This sequence joins TRBV20-1 and TRBJ2-7; TRBD2 agrees at 10 bases. Germline V lookup: CDR1 DFQATT, CDR2 SNEGSKA (reference sequence). The V gene end was trimmed by 8 bases and the J gene end by 4 bases; junction bases not matched to a gene: 11. This CDR3 comprises 14 residues. The CDR3, as DNA: TGCAGTCTGATCCTAGGGACTAGCGTTTACGAGCAGTACTTC. Amino acids: CSLILGTSVYEQYF.

The gene calls are TRBV29-1 and TRBJ2-1; D is possibly TRBD1 (5 bases). CDR1 is SQVTM and CDR2 is ANQGSEA in the germline V gene. The CDR3 covers 13 residues. Trimming cost V 7 bases and J 5 bases, with 15 bases left between them. In DNA, the CDR3 is TGCAGCGCCCGGGCGACAGCAAACAATGAGCAGTTCTTC. Translation gives CSARATANNEQFF.

There are many counts of this clonotype. V and J are TRBV12-5 and TRBJ1-1, with D perhaps TRBD1 (5 bases). CDR1 is LGHNT and CDR2 is FRNRAP in the germline V gene. Trimming took 4 bases from V and 4 from J, leaving 10 bases between them. The CDR3 contains 13 residues. The CDR3 loop reads CASGSGGSTEAFF. The CDR3 DNA follows: TGTGCTAGTGGTTCCGGGGGTTCCACTGAAGCTTTCTTT.

This clonotype has ten or more counts. The CDR3 sequence: CASRSGAPWGQETQYF. The CDR3 DNA reads TGTGCCAGCAGGAGTGGGGCGCCCTGGGGACAAGAGACCCAGTACTTC. V usage is TRBV5-8 and J usage is TRBJ2-5; D is possibly TRBD1 (5 bases). The CDR3 sequence is 16 residues long. The V end was cut by 5 bases, the J end by 2 bases, with 19 bases between. Germline V gene data show CDR1 as SGHTS and CDR2 as YDEGEE.

This clonotype was counted between two and nine times. Since no conserved phenylalanine or tryptophan closes the CDR3, a read error is the likely cause. No DNA is shown, since the ends of the CDR3 on it are uncertain; the CDR3 is the one TCRdb lists. The chain employs TRBV7-6 and TRBJ1-1. Germline V gene lookup returns CDR1 SGHVS and CDR2 FNYEAQ. The CDR3 length is 8 residues, termini included. The CDR3 reads CASSLFSS.

This clonotype was found many times. This chain's CDR3 is CASSYSRVQPQHF. The CDR3, as DNA: TGTGCCAGCAGTTACTCGAGGGTTCAGCCCCAGCATTTT. V and J are TRBV12-3 or TRBV12-4 and TRBJ1-5; D gene ambiguous. This CDR3 is 13 amino acids long. The V end lost 4 bases, the J end lost 6 bases, and 10 bases lay between the germline ends.

This clonotype was seen ten or more times. The chain employs TRBV10-3 and TRBJ2-2; 9 bases map to TRBD1. The CDR3 covers 15 residues. Germline lookup yields CDR1 ENHRY and CDR2 SYGVKD. Losses at the gene ends were 7 bases for V and 4 bases for J; bases not matched to a gene: 7. The DNA for the CDR3 is TGTGCCATCAAAGAAGGACAGGGGTTCACCGGGGAGCTGTTTTTT. The encoded protein is CAIKEGQGFTGELFF.